This T cell receptor (beta chain) was found in a study of tumor-infiltrating lymphocytes in oesophageal squamous cell carcinoma. Germline CDR1 and CDR2: WNHNN and SYGVQD (reference sequence). The CDR3 has 13 residues. The ends were cut back, 8 bases at V and 0 bases at J, with 10 bases in the middle. TCRdb passed the PCR reads through MiXCR, listing each CDR3 protein once. The sample shows under 11,000 distinct CDR3 sequences, roughly 60% of them seen only once. Sequenced: esophageal tumor tissue. The chain combines TRBV10-1 with TRBJ1-1; a possible D gene is TRBD1 (5 bases). The sequence derives from a female donor with esophageal squamous cell carcinoma. For the CDR3, the DNA is TGCGCCAGCTCTAGACAGATGAACACTGAAGCTTTCTTT. Translation: CASSRQMNTEAFF.